Sequencing of this T cell receptor (beta chain) was carried out in a study of T cell repertoires in cytomegalovirus infection. Study background: CMV epitopes, recently identified HLA-C-restricted and well-studied HLA-B-restricted, were used. Public signatures in TCR beta pointed to CMV infection and matching HLA type.

Study-wide points: Dominating the ex vivo response were HLA-C-restricted CMV-specific TCR beta clonotypes. Summed frequency of public TCR beta families distinguished CMV carriers with the relevant HLA.

TCRdb re-derived calls from the reads in MiXCR, one entry per CDR3 protein. The sample contains about 830,000 distinct CDR3 sequences, around a third of which appear only once. As to this clonotype: Its antigen is currently unknown.

The sample consisted of cultured CD8+ T cells from PBMCs, taken from culture after CMV antigen stimulation. This TCR derives from a human donor in good health (CMV status not recorded). Some clones in this sample may be carry-over from other donors' samples.

DNA for the CDR3: TGTGCCAGTAGTATAGCTAGCCAGCCCCAGCATTTT. It codes for CASSIASQPQHF. V gene TRBV19 combines with J gene TRBJ1-5; no clear D. The CDR3 totals 12 residues. Germline V gene lookup returns CDR1 LNHDA and CDR2 SQIVND (reference sequence). The V gene lost 1 base and the J gene lost 7 bases, with 5 bases spanning the gap. Full variable domain (missing parts from reference TRBV19 and TRBJ1-5): DGGITQSPKYLFRKEGQNVTLSCEQNLNHDAMYWYRQDPGQGLRLIYYSQIVNDFQKGDIAEGYSVSREKKESFPLTVTSAQKNPTAFYLCASSIASQPQHFGDGTRLSIL.